This TCR beta chain was sequenced in a study of monozygotic twins with inflammatory bowel disease. Study outcomes and limitations: The co-twins with IBD showed lower TCRbeta diversity (inverse Simpson) than their healthy siblings.

TCRdb re-called the 5' RACE reads; one entry per CDR3 protein, DNA not given. The listing contains fewer than 400,000 distinct CDR3 sequences. On this clonotype itself: Its antigen is unknown.

The CDR3 covers 15 residues. Germline V CDR1 and CDR2: SGHVS, FNYEAQ. The V gene is TRBV7-6, the J gene TRBJ2-3; TCRdb reports TRBD2, a call that lacks DNA to check it against. This clonotype originated in a human donor with ulcerative colitis or Crohn's disease, or a healthy co-twin of an affected twin (not recorded which). Sequenced input: blood. CDR3 residues: CASSPRLAPGDTQYF.